Given below is one TCR beta chain in context. The target antigen is unknown. This entry is derived from a study of T-cell memory formation after mild COVID-19. Across the whole study: TCR clusters mostly belonged to single donors. Study conclusions and caveats: From day 15 to 85, contracting clones were balanced between CD4 and CD8, whereas later expanders leaned toward CD4+.

TCRdb re-analysed the 5' RACE reads in MiXCR, keeping a single row per CDR3 protein. The table lists 350,000 to 500,000 distinct CDR3 sequences, 23% of them singletons, with around 14% in the top ten. The specimen was PBMCs or a T cell subset sorted from them (not recorded which). This TCR was sampled from an adult woman who had mild COVID-19 (a few samples of this study predate the infection). Cell type and time point are not known.

CDR3 sequence: CASSAGGSNQPQHF. In nucleotides, the CDR3 is TGTGCCAGCAGCGCAGGGGGTAGCAATCAGCCCCAGCATTTT. The chain links TRBV9 to TRBJ1-5, with 7 bases aligning to TRBD1. V shed 3 bases, J shed 0 bases, and the junction held 0 bases outside the gene matches. Germline V gene data show CDR1 as SGDLS and CDR2 as YYNGEE. The CDR3 extends over 14 amino acids.